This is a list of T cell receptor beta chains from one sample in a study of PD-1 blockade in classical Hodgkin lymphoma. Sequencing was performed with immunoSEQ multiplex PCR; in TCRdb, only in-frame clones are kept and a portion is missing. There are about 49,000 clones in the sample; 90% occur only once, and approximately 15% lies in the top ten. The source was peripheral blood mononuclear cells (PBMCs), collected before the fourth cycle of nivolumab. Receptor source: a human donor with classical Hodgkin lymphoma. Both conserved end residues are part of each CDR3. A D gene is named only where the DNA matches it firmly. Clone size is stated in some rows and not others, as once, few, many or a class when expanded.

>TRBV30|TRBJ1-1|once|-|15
TGTGCCTGGAGTGTAAGTCTGGGGGATGGGACTGAAGCTTTCTTT
CAWSVSLGDGTEAFF
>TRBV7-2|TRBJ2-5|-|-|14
TGTGCCAGCAGCACCGAGCGGAAGGTAGAGACCCAGTACTTC
CASSTERKVETQYF
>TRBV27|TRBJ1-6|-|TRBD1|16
TGTGCCAGCAGTTTCTTTTCGACAGGGGGTGGGTCACCCCTCCACTTT
CASSFFSTGGGSPLHF
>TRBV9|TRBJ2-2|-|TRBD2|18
TGTGCCAGCAGCGTAGCCCCCTGGGCGGGAGGGGACACCGGGGAGCTGTTTTTT
CASSVAPWAGGDTGELFF
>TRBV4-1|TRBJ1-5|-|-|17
TGCGCCAGCAGCCAAGTGGAAGGGCCAGGGGGCAATCAGCCCCAGCATTTT
CASSQVEGPGGNQPQHF
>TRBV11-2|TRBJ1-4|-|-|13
TGTGCCAGCAGCTTATTTGTGAACGAAAAACTGTTTTTT
CASSLFVNEKLFF
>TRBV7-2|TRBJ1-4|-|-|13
TGTGCCAGCAGCTTAGGAGGTCATGAAAAACTGTTTTTT
CASSLGGHEKLFF
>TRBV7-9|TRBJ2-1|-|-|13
TGTGCCAGCAGCGTGGGTGTCACAGGAGGGGTATTCTTC
CASSVGVTGGVFF
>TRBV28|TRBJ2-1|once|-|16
TGTGCCAGCAGTCGGGGCGGGGCCCAGGGGATTTTTGAGCAGTTCTTC
CASSRGGAQGIFEQFF
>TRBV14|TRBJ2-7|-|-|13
TGTGCCAGCAGCCAAGAGAGGGTCTACGAGCAGTACTTC
CASSQERVYEQYF
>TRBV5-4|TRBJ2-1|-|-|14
TGTGCCAGCACTACTAAATACTCCTACAATGAGCAGTTCTTC
CASTTKYSYNEQFF
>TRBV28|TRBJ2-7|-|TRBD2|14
TGTGCCAGCAGTTTAGGCGGGGGACCTTACGAGCAGTACTTC
CASSLGGGPYEQYF
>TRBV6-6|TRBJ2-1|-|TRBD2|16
TGTGCCAGCAGTTACTCGGTGACTAGCGAATACAATGAGCAGTTCTTC
CASSYSVTSEYNEQFF
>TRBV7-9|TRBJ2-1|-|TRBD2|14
TGTGCCAGCAGCTACAGCGGGAACCAACTCGAGCAGTTCTTC
CASSYSGNQLEQFF
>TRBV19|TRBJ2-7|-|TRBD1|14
TGTGCCAGTAGTACCACAGGGGGCCCCTACGAGCAGTACTTC
CASSTTGGPYEQYF
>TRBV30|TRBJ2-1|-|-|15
TGTGCCTGGCAACTCCGGGACCGTCCCCGCAATGAGCAGTTCTTC
CAWQLRDRPRNEQFF
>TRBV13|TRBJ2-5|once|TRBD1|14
TGTGCCAGCAGCCCAGACAGGGGCCGGGAGACCCAGTACTTC
CASSPDRGRETQYF
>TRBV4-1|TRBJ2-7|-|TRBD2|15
TGCGCCAGCAGCCAGGGGTGGGAGGGAACCTACGAGCAGTACTTC
CASSQGWEGTYEQYF
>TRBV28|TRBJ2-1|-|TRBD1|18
TGTGCCAGCAGTCCCTTCCCGGACAGGGCAACCTCCTACAATGAGCAGTTCTTC
CASSPFPDRATSYNEQFF
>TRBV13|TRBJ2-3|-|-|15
TGTGCCAGCAGCTTAAAACTAGGCTTGGTAGATACGCAGTATTTT
CASSLKLGLVDTQYF
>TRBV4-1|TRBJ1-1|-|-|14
TGCGCCAGCAGCCTTCCGGGGTCAAGTCCGGAAGCTTTCTTT
CASSLPGSSPEAFF
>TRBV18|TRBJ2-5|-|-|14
TGTGCCAGCTCAGGGAGAGGGATCCAAGAGACCCAGTACTTC
CASSGRGIQETQYF
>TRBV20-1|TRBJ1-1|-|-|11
TGCAGTGCTGGCCGAAACACTGAAGCTTTCTTT
CSAGRNTEAFF
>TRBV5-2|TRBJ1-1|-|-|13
TGTGCCAGCAGCTTTATTGTGAACACTGAAGCTTTCTTT
CASSFIVNTEAFF
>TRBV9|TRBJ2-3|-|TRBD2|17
TGTGCCAGCAGCGTAGGTCCTGGCGGGAGGGCCGCAGATACGCAGTATTTT
CASSVGPGGRAADTQYF
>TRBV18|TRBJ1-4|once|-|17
TGTGCCAGCTCACCAATAGGCGGGAAGGAAACTAATGAAAAACTGTTTTTT
CASSPIGGKETNEKLFF
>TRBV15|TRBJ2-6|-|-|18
TGTGCCACCAGCAGAGAACCGGGACGGCTCTCTGGGGCCAACGTCCTGACTTTC
CATSREPGRLSGANVLTF